Listed below are T cell receptor beta chains from one sample, sequenced in a study of shared clonotypes between healthy human individuals. Sequencing was performed with immunoSEQ multiplex PCR; in TCRdb, only in-frame clones are kept and a portion is missing. The table records 950,000 to 1,300,000 clones, 65% to 75% of them present only once. What was sequenced was memory CD4+ T cells sorted from blood. Source of these receptors: a man aged 18 to 29 in good health. The CDR3 runs from the conserved cysteine through the conserved F or W. Each record gives: clone size, J gene, V gene, D gene, CDR3 DNA, CDR3 protein. D genes are given only for firm matches. A clone size is listed for some rows: how often the clone was seen (once, few, many), or a class if it is expanded.

.,TRBJ2-2,TRBV19,TRBD2,TGTGCCAGTAGCTACGGCGGGGGAAACACCGGGGAGCTGTTTTTT,CASSYGGGNTGELFF
.,TRBJ2-6,TRBV6-5,.,TGTGCCAGCAGTTACGAAGGTAACTCTGGGGCCAACGTCCTGACTTTC,CASSYEGNSGANVLTF
once,TRBJ2-1,TRBV30,TRBD1,TGTGCCTGGAGTCCTCCACTCGGGACAGGAAATTACAATGAGCAGTTCTTC,CAWSPPLGTGNYNEQFF
.,TRBJ2-3,TRBV30,.,TGTGCCTGGAGTGTAAGAGGGCCTGATACGCAGTATTTT,CAWSVRGPDTQYF
.,TRBJ1-2,TRBV10-3,TRBD1,TGTGCCATCAGTGAGTCTGGGGGGACAGGGTTTTATGGCTACACCTTC,CAISESGGTGFYGYTF
.,TRBJ2-1,TRBV13,TRBD1,TGTGCCAGCAGCCCGAGACAGGGTACATACAATGAGCAGTTCTTC,CASSPRQGTYNEQFF
.,TRBJ2-3,TRBV4-3,.,TGCGCCAGCAGCCAAGATTGGGGTGCGGCAGATACGCAGTATTTT,CASSQDWGAADTQYF
.,TRBJ2-7,TRBV2,.,TGTGCCAGCAGTGTTTCGGGGGTCGGCGAGCAGTACTTC,CASSVSGVGEQYF
few,TRBJ2-5,TRBV7-2,TRBD2,TGTGCCAGCAGCTTCCCCGGGAGGGGTGTAGAGACCCAGTACTTC,CASSFPGRGVETQYF
once,TRBJ2-2,TRBV27,.,TGTGCCAGCACCCTAATGGCCCCCAACACCGGGGAGCTGTTTTTT,CASTLMAPNTGELFF
.,TRBJ2-3,TRBV9,TRBD2,TGTGCCAGCAGCTCAAGGACTAGCGGACCAGATACGCAGTATTTT,CASSSRTSGPDTQYF
.,TRBJ1-1,TRBV25-1,.,TGTGCCAGCAGCCCTCCTCAACAAGGGACTGAAGCTTTCTTT,CASSPPQQGTEAFF
.,TRBJ1-2,TRBV5-4,TRBD1,TGTGCCAGCAGCTTGCAGGGGGCAAGAGGAGGCTACACCTTC,CASSLQGARGGYTF
.,TRBJ1-3,TRBV2,.,TGTGCCAGCACCTTATCGAGGGGCGCTGGAAACACCATATATTTT,CASTLSRGAGNTIYF
.,TRBJ2-3,TRBV4-3,TRBD2,TGCGCCAGCAGCCAAGCTTTCCTAGCGGGAGGTGGAGATACGCAGTATTTT,CASSQAFLAGGGDTQYF
.,TRBJ2-7,TRBV30,.,TGTGCCTGGAGCCGTGGTGCGGGTGGGTACGAGCAGTACTTC,CAWSRGAGGYEQYF
.,TRBJ2-1,TRBV25-1,.,TGTGCCAGCAGTGATGTGGGGACTTTGGATGAGCAGTTCTTC,CASSDVGTLDEQFF
once,TRBJ2-7,TRBV10-3,TRBD2,TGTGCCATCCTGAACCTGGGAGGGCGCGAGCAGTACTTC,CAILNLGGREQYF
.,TRBJ1-6,TRBV27,TRBD1,TGTGCCAGCAGTTTGTCGGGACAGGGCCCTTTCGGACCCCTCCACTTT,CASSLSGQGPFGPLHF
.,TRBJ2-3,TRBV5-4,.,TGTGCCAGCAGCCAGGACACGGATACGCAGTATTTT,CASSQDTDTQYF
.,TRBJ1-5,TRBV27,.,TGTGCCAGCAGTTTAGGGGGCAGGGCCTATCAGCCCCAGCATTTT,CASSLGGRAYQPQHF
.,TRBJ1-2,TRBV10-3,.,TGTGCCATCAGTGAGAAGGCCTATGGCTACACCTTC,CAISEKAYGYTF
.,TRBJ2-7,TRBV19,TRBD1,TGTGCCATTAAGCCCCCGAGGGGGCGATACTCCTACGAGCAGTACTTC,CAIKPPRGRYSYEQYF
.,TRBJ2-1,TRBV2,.,TGTGCCAGCAGTGTCCGGGATGAGCAGTTCTTC,CASSVRDEQFF
.,TRBJ2-1,TRBV28,TRBD1,TGTGCCAGCAGAGGACACGACAGGGGTCCTGAGCAGTTCTTC,CASRGHDRGPEQFF
.,TRBJ2-7,TRBV7-3,TRBD1,TGTGCCAGCAGCGTCGGACAGGGCTACGAGCAGTACTTC,CASSVGQGYEQYF
.,TRBJ2-1,TRBV4-1,TRBD2,TGCGCCAGCAGCCAGGGACTAGCGATGACCTACAATGAGCAGTTCTTC,CASSQGLAMTYNEQFF
.,TRBJ2-1,TRBV7-3,.,TGTGCCAGCAGCTTATACGGGGGTTACAATGAGCAGTTCTTC,CASSLYGGYNEQFF
.,TRBJ2-1,TRBV11-2,TRBD2,TGTGCCAGCATCGGAGCGGGAACCTACAATGAGCAGTTCTTC,CASIGAGTYNEQFF
.,TRBJ1-1,TRBV13,.,TGTGCCAGCAGCCTCAGGGTGATGAACACTGAAGCTTTCTTT,CASSLRVMNTEAFF
.,TRBJ1-2,TRBV5-1,.,TGCGCCAGCAGGTCTGGGGAATCTAACTATGGCTACACCTTC,CASRSGESNYGYTF
.,TRBJ2-2,TRBV7-2,.,TGTGCCAGCAGCTTCCCCGCCCAACGGGCCGGGGAGCTGTTTTTT,CASSFPAQRAGELFF
.,TRBJ2-3,TRBV9,.,TGTGCCAGCAGCGAAAGGGGGGGAGGAGATACGCAGTATTTT,CASSERGGGDTQYF
.,TRBJ1-2,TRBV5-6,.,TGTGCCAGCAGCAAGGCTCCAGGTGGCTACACCTTC,CASSKAPGGYTF
.,TRBJ2-3,TRBV4-1,TRBD1,TGCGCCAGCAGCCGGGACAGGGCAATCATTGAAACAGATACGCAGTATTTT,CASSRDRAIIETDTQYF
.,TRBJ1-1,TRBV6-1,.,TGTGCCAGCCGGGACCTGGCGGTAGGAAACACTGAAGCTTTCTTT,CASRDLAVGNTEAFF
.,TRBJ2-5,TRBV18,.,TGTGCCAGCTCACCACAGGCCACGGGAGAGACCCAGTACTTC,CASSPQATGETQYF
.,TRBJ1-1,TRBV5-1,.,TGCGCCAGCAGCTTGGAGCGACAGGTGAACACTGAAGCTTTCTTT,CASSLERQVNTEAFF
.,TRBJ2-7,TRBV7-9,.,TGTGCCAGCAGCTTAATGGGGGGGCCCGAGCAGTACTTC,CASSLMGGPEQYF
.,TRBJ2-2,TRBV5-1,.,TGCGCCAGCAGCTTGGACGGGGGCGCCGGGGAGCTGTTTTTT,CASSLDGGAGELFF
.,TRBJ1-2,TRBV15,.,TGTGCCACCAGCAGAGAGGGCAGCAAGGCCAATGGCTACACCTTC,CATSREGSKANGYTF
few,TRBJ2-3,TRBV7-2,.,TGTGCCAGCAGCTTAAGTTTGGGGACGGGCACAGATACGCAGTATTTT,CASSLSLGTGTDTQYF
.,TRBJ2-7,TRBV13,.,TGTGCCAGCAGCCGCGGACACCTCTCCTACGAGCAGTACTTC,CASSRGHLSYEQYF
.,TRBJ2-7,TRBV6-1,TRBD1,TGTGCCAGCAGTGCAAGGGGACAGAACTACGAGCAGTACTTC,CASSARGQNYEQYF
.,TRBJ1-1,TRBV2,.,TGTGCCAGCAGTGAAGCGCTTCGTAGGGTTGGTGAAGCTTTCTTT,CASSEALRRVGEAFF
many,TRBJ2-5,TRBV7-9,TRBD2,TGTGCCAGCAGCTTATTAGGTTCTAGCGGATTCCAAGAGACCCAGTACTTC,CASSLLGSSGFQETQYF